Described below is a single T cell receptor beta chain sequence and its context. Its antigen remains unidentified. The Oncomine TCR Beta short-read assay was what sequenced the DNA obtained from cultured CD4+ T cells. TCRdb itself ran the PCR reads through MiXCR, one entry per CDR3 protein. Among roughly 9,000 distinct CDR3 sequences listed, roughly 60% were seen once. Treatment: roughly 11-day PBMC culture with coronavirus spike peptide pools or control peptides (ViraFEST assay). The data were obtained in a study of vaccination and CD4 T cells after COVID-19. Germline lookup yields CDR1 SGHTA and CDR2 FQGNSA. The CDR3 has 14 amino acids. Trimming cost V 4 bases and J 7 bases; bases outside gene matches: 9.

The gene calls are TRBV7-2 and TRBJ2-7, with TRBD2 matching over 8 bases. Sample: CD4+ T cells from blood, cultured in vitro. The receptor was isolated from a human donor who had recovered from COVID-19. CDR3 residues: CASSSGDPGGEQYF. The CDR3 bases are TGTGCCAGCAGCTCCGGTGACCCGGGGGGGGAGCAGTACTTC.